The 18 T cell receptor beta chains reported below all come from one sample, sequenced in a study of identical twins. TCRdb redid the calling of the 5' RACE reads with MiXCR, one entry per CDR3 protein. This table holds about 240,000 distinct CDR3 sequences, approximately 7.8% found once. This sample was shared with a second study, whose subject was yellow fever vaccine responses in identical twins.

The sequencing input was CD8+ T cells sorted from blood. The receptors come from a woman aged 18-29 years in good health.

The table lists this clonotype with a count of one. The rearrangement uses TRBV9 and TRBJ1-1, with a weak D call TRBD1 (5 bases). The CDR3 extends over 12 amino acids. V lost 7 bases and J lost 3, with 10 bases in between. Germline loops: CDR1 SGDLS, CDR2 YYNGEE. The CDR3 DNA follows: TGTGCCAGCGGCAGGGCGGACACTGAAGCTTTCTTT. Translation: CASGRADTEAFF.

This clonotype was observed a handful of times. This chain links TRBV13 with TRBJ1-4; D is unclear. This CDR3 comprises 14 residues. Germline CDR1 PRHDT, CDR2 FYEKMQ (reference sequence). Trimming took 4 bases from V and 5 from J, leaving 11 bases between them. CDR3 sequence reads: CASSSGPSNEKLFF. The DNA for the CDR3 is TGTGCCAGCAGCTCGGGCCCCTCCAATGAAAAACTGTTTTTT.

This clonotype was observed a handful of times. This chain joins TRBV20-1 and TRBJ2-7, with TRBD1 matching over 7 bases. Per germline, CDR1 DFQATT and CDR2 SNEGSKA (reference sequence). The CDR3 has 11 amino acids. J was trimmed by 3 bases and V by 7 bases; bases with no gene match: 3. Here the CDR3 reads CSVGDSYEQYV. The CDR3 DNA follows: TGCAGTGTTGGGGACAGCTACGAGCAGTACGTC.

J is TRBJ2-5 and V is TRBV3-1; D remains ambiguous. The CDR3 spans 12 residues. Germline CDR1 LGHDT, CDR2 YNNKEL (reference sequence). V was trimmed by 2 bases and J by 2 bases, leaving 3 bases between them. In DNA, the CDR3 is TGTGCCAGCAGCCAACCGCAAGAGACCCAGTACTTC. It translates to CASSQPQETQYF.

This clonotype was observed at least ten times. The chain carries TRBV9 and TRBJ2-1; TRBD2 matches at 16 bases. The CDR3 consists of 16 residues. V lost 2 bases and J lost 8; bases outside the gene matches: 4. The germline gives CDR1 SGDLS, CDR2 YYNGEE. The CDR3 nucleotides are TGTGCCAGCAGCGTGGGGACTAGCGGGAGGGGGGATGAGCAGTTCTTC. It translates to CASSVGTSGRGDEQFF.

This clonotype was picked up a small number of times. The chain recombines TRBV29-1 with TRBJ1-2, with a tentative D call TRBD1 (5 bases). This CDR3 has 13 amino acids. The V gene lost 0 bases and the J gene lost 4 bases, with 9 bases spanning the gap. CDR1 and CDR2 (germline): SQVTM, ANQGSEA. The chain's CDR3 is CSVEDPGVYGYTF. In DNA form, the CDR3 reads TGCAGCGTTGAAGACCCGGGGGTCTATGGCTACACCTTC. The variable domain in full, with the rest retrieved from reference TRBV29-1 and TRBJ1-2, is SAVISQKPSRDICQRGTSLTIQCQVDSQVTMMFWYRQQPGQSLTLIATANQGSEATYESGFVIDKFPISRPNLTFSTLTVSNMSPEDSSIYLCSVEDPGVYGYTFGSGTRLTVV.

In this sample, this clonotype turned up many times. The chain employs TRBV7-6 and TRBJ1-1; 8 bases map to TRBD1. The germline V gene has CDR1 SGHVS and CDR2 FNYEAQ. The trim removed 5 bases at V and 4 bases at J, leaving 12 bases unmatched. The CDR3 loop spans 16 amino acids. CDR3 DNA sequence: TGTGCCAGCAGCCCTAGGACAGGGCGGAAGTCCACTGAAGCTTTCTTT. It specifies CASSPRTGRKSTEAFF.

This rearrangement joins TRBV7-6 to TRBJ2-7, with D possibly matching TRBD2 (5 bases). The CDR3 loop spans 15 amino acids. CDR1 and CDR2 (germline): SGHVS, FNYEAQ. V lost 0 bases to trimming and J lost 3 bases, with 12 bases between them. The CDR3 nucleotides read TGTGCCAGCAGCTTAGCGGAGGATACTTTCTACGAGCAGTACGTC. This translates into CASSLAEDTFYEQYV.

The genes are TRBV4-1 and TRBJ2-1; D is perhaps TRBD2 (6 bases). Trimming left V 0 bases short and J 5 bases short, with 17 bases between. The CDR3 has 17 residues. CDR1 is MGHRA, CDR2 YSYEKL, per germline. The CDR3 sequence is CASSQDGTQLPNNEQFF. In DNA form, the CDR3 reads TGCGCCAGCAGCCAAGATGGGACTCAATTGCCCAACAATGAGCAGTTCTTC.

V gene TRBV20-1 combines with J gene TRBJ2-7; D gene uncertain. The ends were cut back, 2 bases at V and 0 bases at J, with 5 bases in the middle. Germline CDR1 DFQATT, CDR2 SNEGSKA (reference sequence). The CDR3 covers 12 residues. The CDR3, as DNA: TGCAGTGCTAGACTTGCCTCCTACGAGCAGTACTTC. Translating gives CSARLASYEQYF.

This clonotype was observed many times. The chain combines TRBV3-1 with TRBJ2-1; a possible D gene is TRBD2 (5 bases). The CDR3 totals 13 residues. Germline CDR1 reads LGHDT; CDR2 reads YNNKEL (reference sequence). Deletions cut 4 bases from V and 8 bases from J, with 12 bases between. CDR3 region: CASSPREGYEQFF. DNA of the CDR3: TGTGCCAGCAGCCCCCGCGAGGGATATGAGCAGTTCTTC.

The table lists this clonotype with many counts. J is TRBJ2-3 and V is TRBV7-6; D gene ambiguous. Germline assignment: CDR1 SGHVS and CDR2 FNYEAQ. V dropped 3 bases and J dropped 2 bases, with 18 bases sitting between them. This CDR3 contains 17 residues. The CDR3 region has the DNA TGTGCCAGCAGCTTTAGGTCCCTTATTAGGATCACAGATACGCAGTATTTT. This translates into CASSFRSLIRITDTQYF.

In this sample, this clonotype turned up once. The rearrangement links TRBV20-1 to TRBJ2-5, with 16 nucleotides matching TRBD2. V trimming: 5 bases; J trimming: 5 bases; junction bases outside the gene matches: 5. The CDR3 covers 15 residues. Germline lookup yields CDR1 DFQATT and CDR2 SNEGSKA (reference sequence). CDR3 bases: TGCAGTGCTGGGACTAGCGGGAGGGTTGGGGAGACCCAGTACTTC. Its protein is CSAGTSGRVGETQYF.

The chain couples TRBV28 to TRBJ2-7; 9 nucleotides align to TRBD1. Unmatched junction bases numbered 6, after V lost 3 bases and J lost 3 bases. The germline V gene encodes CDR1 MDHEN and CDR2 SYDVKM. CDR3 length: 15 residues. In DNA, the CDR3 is TGTGCCAGCAGTTTCCCGGGACAGGGTTTCTACGAGCAGTACGTC. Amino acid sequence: CASSFPGQGFYEQYV.

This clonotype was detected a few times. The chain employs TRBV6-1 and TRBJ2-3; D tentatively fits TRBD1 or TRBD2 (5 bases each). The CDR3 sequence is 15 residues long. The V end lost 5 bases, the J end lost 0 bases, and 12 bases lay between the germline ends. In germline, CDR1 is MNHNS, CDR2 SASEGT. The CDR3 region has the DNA TGTGCCAGCAGTCAGAATTGGGGGAGCACAGATACGCAGTATTTT. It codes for CASSQNWGSTDTQYF.

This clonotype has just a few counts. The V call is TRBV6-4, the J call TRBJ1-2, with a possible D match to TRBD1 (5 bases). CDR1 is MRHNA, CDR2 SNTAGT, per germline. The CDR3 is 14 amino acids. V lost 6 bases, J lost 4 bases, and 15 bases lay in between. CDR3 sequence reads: CASSPAMGVYGYTF. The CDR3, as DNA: TGTGCCAGCAGCCCGGCAATGGGGGTCTATGGCTACACCTTC.

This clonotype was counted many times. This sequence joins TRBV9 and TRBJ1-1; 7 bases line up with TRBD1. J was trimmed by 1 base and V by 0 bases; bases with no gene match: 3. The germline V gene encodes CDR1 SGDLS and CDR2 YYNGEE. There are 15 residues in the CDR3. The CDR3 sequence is CASSVVYRGNTEAFF. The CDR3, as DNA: TGTGCCAGCAGCGTAGTCTACAGGGGGAACACTGAAGCTTTCTTT.

The CDR3 protein is CASSQKSKGPFYGYTF. The CDR3 nucleotides are TGTGCCAGCAGCCAAAAATCCAAGGGTCCCTTCTATGGCTACACCTTC. V gene TRBV14 combines with J gene TRBJ1-2; D gene uncertain. Trimming removed 2 bases from V and 4 bases from J, with 17 bases in between. This CDR3 contains 16 residues. The germline V gene encodes CDR1 SGHDN and CDR2 FVKESK.